This T cell receptor (beta chain) stems from a study of T cells in localized non-small cell lung cancer. General study findings and limits: Greater T cell density in blood accompanied longer overall survival. Multi-region tumor sequencing was not done, so intratumor heterogeneity could not be excluded.

Profiling relied on immunoSEQ multiplex PCR, and the TCRdb table lists in-frame clones only, not all of them. The sample records about 17,000 clones, 65% to 85% being singletons. The germline CDR1 and CDR2 sequences are MNHNS and SASEGT. This CDR3 spans 14 amino acids. V was pared by 8 bases and J by 13 bases, with 14 bases of the junction left unmatched. Comments on this clone: Its specificity is unknown.

The sample here was peripheral blood, taken before any cancer treatment. The chain is built from TRBV6-1 and TRBJ1-6; 7 bases align to TRBD1. The TCR was taken from a male donor aged 60 or over with stage III lung adenocarcinoma. The DNA for the CDR3 is TGTGCCAGCGGCCGGGACAGTTCTTTCCTGCCCCTCCACTTT. It specifies CASGRDSSFLPLHF.